This TCR beta chain was profiled in a study of blood T cell repertoires in COVID-19. Study details: The samples span acute and convalescent COVID-19 from the United States, Italy and Spain. T cells, B-cell-depleted T cells, or PBMCs provided the cDNA or gDNA that served as material.

Study processing details: Researchers report that nucleated cell counts were estimated from reference gene primer amplification. Sequenced by immunoSEQ multiplex PCR; TCRdb stores in-frame clones only, minus some. D and trimming were read from the DNA, whereas the V and J calls and clone size are those reported in that table. Here the sample spans some 130,000 clones, approximately 84% being singletons. The ends were cut back, 3 bases at V and 0 bases at J, with 12 bases in the middle. This CDR3 comprises 16 residues. Germline assignment: CDR1 LNHNV and CDR2 YYDKDF (reference sequence). The source material was peripheral blood. The V and J genes are TRBV15 and TRBJ1-5; perhaps TRBD1 as D (5 bases). This receptor was identified in a human donor in a cohort sampled during active COVID-19. The CDR3 spells CATSSPGDYSNQPQHF. DNA for the CDR3: TGTGCCACCAGCAGCCCGGGGGATTATAGCAATCAGCCCCAGCATTTT.